Detailed here is one T cell receptor beta chain. These data belong to a study of control samples from healthy donors and cancer patients. Germline V gives CDR1 MNHEY, CDR2 SMNVEV (reference sequence). The CDR3 is 15 residues long. V lost 2 bases and J lost 4; bases outside the gene matches: 4. Clones were read by immunoSEQ multiplex PCR, and TCRdb kept only the in-frame ones, dropping some. The data show about 22,000 clones, 65% to 90% seen once. This receptor was obtained from a man in his 60s with head and neck cancer. Specimen: PBMCs. The chain uses TRBV27 and TRBJ2-3, with TRBD1 identical over 9 bases. As DNA, the CDR3 is TGTGCCAGCAGTTTAGGGACAGGGAACGCAGATACGCAGTATTTT. Protein product: CASSLGTGNADTQYF.